This T cell receptor beta chain appears in the sequencing data of a study of early T cells in non-severe SARS-CoV-2 infection. Study-wide context: Sequencing input comprised bulk RNA from unsorted whole blood; chain pairing was not available.

CDR3 length: 12 amino acids. V gave up 6 bases and J gave up 6 bases, with 9 bases separating them. CDR1 is LNHDA and CDR2 is SQIVND in the germline V gene (reference sequence). Study outcomes and limitations: A preference for anti-spike CD8 responses marked VDJdb matching, which missed private and CD4 specificities.

Individual cDNA molecules were tagged with unique molecular identifiers, the study reported. From the 5' RACE reads, TCRdb called clonotypes with MiXCR, one entry per CDR3 protein. The top ten hold more than 15% of the sample, which has some 64,000 distinct CDR3 sequences, 20% seen once. This clonotype has a handful of counts. Its antigen is not identified. Sequencing was performed on whole blood, taken at baseline. The TCR originated in an adult who was a healthcare worker with PCR-confirmed SARS-CoV-2 infection or an uninfected control (not recorded which). The rearrangement links TRBV19 to TRBJ2-1; D ambiguous. The CDR3 loop reads CASRGWPNEQFF. CDR3 DNA: TGTGCCAGTAGAGGCTGGCCCAATGAGCAGTTCTTC.